Below, 21 T cell receptor beta chains from the same sample are listed, as sequenced in a study of T cell responses to AZD1222 COVID-19 vaccine. This table comes from immunoSEQ multiplex PCR, and its TCRdb copy is limited to in-frame clones, with some not included. This sample has 180,000 or so clones; roughly 93% occur once, and the top ten carry around 3.8%. The specimen was peripheral blood, collected on day 0 of AZD1222 vaccination. The origin of the receptors is an adult in good health.

This rearrangement joins TRBV9 to TRBJ1-2; 9 nucleotides align to TRBD1. This CDR3 region has 15 residues. From germline, CDR1 is SGDLS and CDR2 YYNGEE. With 0 bases clipped from V and 8 bases from J, the junction kept 8 bases outside the gene matches. The CDR3 sequence: CASSVGPGQGIGYTF. CDR3 nucleotide sequence: TGTGCCAGCAGCGTAGGACCGGGACAGGGAATCGGCTACACCTTC.

The rearrangement links TRBV30 to TRBJ1-2; TRBD1 matches at 10 bases. Germline V gene data show CDR1 as GTSNPN and CDR2 as SVGIG (reference sequence). Germline trimming cut 4 bases from V and 5 bases from J; bases unmatched to any gene: 10. The CDR3 consists of 15 residues. CDR3 amino acids: CAWNPGGQGSYGYTF. The CDR3 DNA follows: TGTGCCTGGAACCCCGGGGGACAGGGGAGTTATGGCTACACCTTC. The entire variable domain, with the rest obtained from reference TRBV30 and TRBJ1-2, is as follows: SQTIHQWPATLVQPVGSPLSLECTVEGTSNPNLYWYRQAAGRGLQLLFYSVGIGQISSEVPQNLSASRPQDRQFILSSKKLLLSDSGFYLCAWNPGGQGSYGYTFGSGTRLTVV.

The chain employs TRBV5-5 and TRBJ2-3; D is possibly TRBD1 (5 bases). Trimming shortened V by 2 bases and J by 2 bases, and 12 bases separated the two germline ends. The CDR3 covers 15 residues. Germline lookup yields CDR1 SGHKS and CDR2 YYEKEE (reference sequence). CDR3 nucleotide sequence: TGTGCCAGCAGCTTCCGTTTAGGGGCCACAGATACGCAGTATTTT. Translating it yields CASSFRLGATDTQYF.

The chain employs TRBV5-6 and TRBJ1-4; TRBD1 agrees at 7 bases. CDR3 length: 15 amino acids. Trimming at V came to 6 bases and at J to 10 bases, leaving 15 bases not matched to a gene. Germline CDR1 SGHDT, CDR2 YYEEEE. The CDR3 loop reads CASNLQGQPRRKLFF. The CDR3 DNA follows: TGTGCCAGCAATCTTCAGGGACAGCCTCGTCGAAAACTGTTTTTT.

This clone came up once. The chain recombines TRBV3-1 (or the pseudogene TRBV3-2) with TRBJ1-2; TRBD1 is a possible D gene (6 bases). Germline V lookup: CDR1 LGHDT, CDR2 YNNKEL (reference sequence). This CDR3 has 16 amino acids. Trimming pared 2 bases from V and 3 bases from J, leaving 16 bases between. The CDR3 sequence: CASSQSFYRTDYGYTF. The CDR3 bases are TGTGCCAGCAGCCAAAGTTTTTACCGGACAGACTATGGCTACACCTTC.

The rearrangement uses TRBV6-4 and TRBJ2-2, with D perhaps TRBD1 or TRBD2 (5 bases each). Deletions cut 4 bases from V and 1 base from J, with 13 bases between. CDR3 length equals 16 residues. CDR1 MRHNA and CDR2 SNTAGT come from the germline V gene. In DNA form, the CDR3 reads TGTGCCAGCAGTGCCAGTTTGGGGGAGAACACCGGGGAGCTGTTTTTT. It is translated as CASSASLGENTGELFF.

The V gene is TRBV3-1 (or the pseudogene TRBV3-2), the J gene TRBJ1-1; D not resolved. This CDR3 is 16 amino acids long. Germline CDR1 LGHDT, CDR2 YNNKEL (reference sequence). Trimming cost V 4 bases and J 0 bases, with 15 bases left between them. The DNA for the CDR3 is TGTGCCAGCAGCCTGACACCCTGGCCGATGAACACTGAAGCTTTCTTT. It codes for CASSLTPWPMNTEAFF.

This clone has a single count. The rearrangement joins TRBV25-1 to TRBJ2-7; D ambiguous. Germline CDR1 reads MGHDK; CDR2 reads SYGVNS. Trimming stripped 6 bases from V and 1 base from J, with 16 bases between. The CDR3 consists of 15 residues. CDR3 coding DNA: TGTGCCAGCAGGTCAACTACCAATAATTCCTACGAGCAGTACTTC. This encodes CASRSTTNNSYEQYF.

This chain connects TRBV5-1 to TRBJ1-1; no definite D call. V shed 0 bases and J shed 3 bases, with 9 bases lying between them. Germline V CDR1 and CDR2: SGHRS, YFSETQ. The CDR3 runs 14 residues. CDR3 in DNA: TGCGCCAGCAGCTTGGGGCTTGCGGACACTGAAGCTTTCTTT. Its translation is CASSLGLADTEAFF. Together with reference TRBV5-1 and TRBJ1-1, the CDR3 gives the full variable domain: KAGVTQTPRYLIKTRGQQVTLSCSPISGHRSVSWYQQTPGQGLQFLFEYFSETQRNKGNFPGRFSGRQFSNSRSEMNVSTLELGDSALYLCASSLGLADTEAFFGQGTRLTVV.

The genes are TRBV29-1 and TRBJ1-1, with TRBD1 matching 7 bases. The CDR3 sequence is 13 residues long. CDR1 and CDR2 from the germline V gene are SQVTM and ANQGSEA. After removal of 7 bases from V and 2 bases from J, the junction contained 7 bases not matched to a gene. CDR3 sequence reads: CSGEGQLNTEAFF. CDR3 nucleotide sequence: TGCAGCGGGGAGGGACAGCTTAACACTGAAGCTTTCTTT.

The chain links TRBV29-1 to TRBJ1-1; no clear D gene. CDR3 length: 11 residues. V lost 8 bases and J lost 7, with 14 bases in between. Looked up from germline, CDR1 is SQVTM and CDR2 is ANQGSEA. The CDR3 DNA reads TGCAGCCTCTCGTCGGGGAATGAAGCTTTCTTT. This gives the protein CSLSSGNEAFF.

This chain links TRBV13 with TRBJ2-7; 8 bases line up with TRBD2. The V and J ends lost 0 bases and 0 bases, in that order; junction bases with no gene match: 10. The CDR3 has 18 amino acids. The germline V gene encodes CDR1 PRHDT and CDR2 FYEKMQ (reference sequence). This CDR3 reads CASSLGVAGSLTSYEQYF. The CDR3 bases are TGTGCCAGCAGCTTAGGGGTAGCGGGATCCCTAACCTCCTACGAGCAGTACTTC. Full variable domain (remainder filled in from reference TRBV13 and TRBJ2-7): AAGVIQSPRHLIKEKRETATLKCYPIPRHDTVYWYQQGPGQDPQFLISFYEKMQSDKGSIPDRFSAQQFSDYHSELNMSSLELGDSALYFCASSLGVAGSLTSYEQYFGPGTRLTVT.

V and J are TRBV15 and TRBJ1-4, with TRBD1 matching 8 bases. V gave up 1 base and J gave up 4 bases; unmatched junction bases: 2. Looked up from germline, CDR1 is LNHNV and CDR2 is YYDKDF (reference sequence). CDR3 length: 15 amino acids. The CDR3 loop reads CATSRGQGNNEKLFF. The CDR3 DNA reads TGTGCCACCAGCAGAGGACAGGGGAATAATGAAAAACTGTTTTTT.

The chain combines TRBV9 with TRBJ2-2, with D uncertain. Trimming left V 4 bases short and J 2 bases short, with 12 bases between. CDR1 is SGDLS and CDR2 is YYNGEE in the germline V gene. The CDR3 extends over 15 amino acids. The CDR3 DNA is TGTGCCAGCAGCAGATTAATGACAAACACCGGGGAGCTGTTTTTT. The encoded protein is CASSRLMTNTGELFF. Complete variable domain (other parts from reference TRBV9 and TRBJ2-2): DSGVTQTPKHLITATGQRVTLRCSPRSGDLSVYWYQQSLDQGLQFLIQYYNGEERAKGNILERFSAQQFPDLHSELNLSSLELGDSALYFCASSRLMTNTGELFFGEGSRLTVL.

The rearrangement links TRBV6-1 to TRBJ1-2, with D unclear. Germline CDR1 and CDR2: MNHNS and SASEGT. V was cut by 2 bases and J by 2 bases, with 15 bases left in between. The length of the CDR3 is 16 residues. The CDR3 loop is CASSEFMGLANYGYTF. CDR3 sequence (DNA): TGTGCCAGCAGTGAATTCATGGGATTAGCAAACTATGGCTACACCTTC.

V gene TRBV3-1 (or the pseudogene TRBV3-2) combines with J gene TRBJ1-2; TRBD1 agrees at 8 bases. Germline V gene lookup returns CDR1 LGHDT and CDR2 YNNKEL (reference sequence). The CDR3 extends over 13 amino acids. V trimming: 3 bases; J trimming: 8 bases; junction bases outside the gene matches: 5. CDR3 in amino acids: CASSQGQVEGYTF. As DNA, the CDR3 is TGTGCCAGCAGCCAGGGACAGGTCGAAGGCTACACCTTC.

The chain recombines TRBV4-1 with TRBJ1-2; no firm D call. Per germline, CDR1 MGHRA and CDR2 YSYEKL. CDR3 length: 11 residues. V lost 3 bases, J lost 11 bases, and 10 bases lay in between. In DNA, the CDR3 is TGCGCCAGCAGCCACTCGGGTGGGTACACCTTC. Amino acid sequence: CASSHSGGYTF.

This chain uses TRBV7-6 with TRBJ2-2; TRBD2 aligns across 9 bases. The V gene end was trimmed by 1 base and the J gene end by 2 bases; junction bases not matched to a gene: 5. Germline CDR1 and CDR2: SGHVS and FNYEAQ. The CDR3 contains 17 residues. In DNA form, the CDR3 reads TGTGCCAGCAGCTTAGAGGCGGGAGGGATTAACACCGGGGAGCTGTTTTTT. This codes for CASSLEAGGINTGELFF.

This sequence joins TRBV9 and TRBJ1-3; D call uncertain. V dropped 5 bases and J dropped 3 bases, with 15 bases sitting between them. The CDR3 length is 15 residues. In germline, CDR1 is SGDLS, CDR2 YYNGEE. The CDR3 loop reads CASSRTTGGGNTIYF. The CDR3 coding sequence is TGTGCCAGCAGTCGCACGACCGGCGGTGGAAACACCATATATTTT.

This clone was observed many times. This chain connects TRBV21-1 to TRBJ2-4. TRBV21-1 is tagged as a pseudogene. The CDR3 extends over 15 amino acids. The CDR3 sequence: CASSKERTAKNIQYF. CDR3 DNA sequence: TGTGCCAGCAGCAAAGAAAGGACAGCCAAAAACATTCAGTACTTC.

The chain combines TRBV9 with TRBJ2-5; 8 bases fit TRBD2. CDR3 length: 13 residues. V lost 6 bases to trimming and J lost 2 bases; unmatched junction nucleotides: 3. In germline, CDR1 is SGDLS, CDR2 YYNGEE. The CDR3 loop is CASNAGGQETQYF. DNA for the CDR3: TGTGCCAGCAACGCGGGGGGACAAGAGACCCAGTACTTC.